These 17 T cell receptor beta chains were sequenced from one sample in a study of T cell responses to AZD1222 COVID-19 vaccine. Profiled with immunoSEQ multiplex PCR; TCRdb holds only in-frame clones, not every one. The data hold roughly 200,000 clones, with 85% to 95% observed a single time. The material sequenced was peripheral blood, taken on day 0 of MenACWY control vaccination. Receptors originate from an adult in good health.

In nucleotides, the CDR3 is TGTGCCAGCAGCAAGGGACTGCGGAACACTGAAGCTTTCTTT. It is translated as CASSKGLRNTEAFF. This chain uses TRBV6-2 or TRBV6-3 with TRBJ1-1, with D possibly matching TRBD1 (5 bases). The ends were cut back, 6 bases at V and 1 base at J, with 12 bases in the middle. This CDR3 comprises 14 residues. Germline assignment: CDR1 MNHEY and CDR2 SVGEGT.

The chain links TRBV6-1 to TRBJ1-1; D is undetermined. Germline CDR1 reads MNHNS; CDR2 reads SASEGT. Trimming left V 4 bases short and J 8 bases short, with 23 bases between. The CDR3 runs to 16 residues. Here the CDR3 reads CASSGGTVGLGEEAFF. CDR3 in DNA: TGTGCCAGCAGTGGCGGCACGGTTGGGCTCGGAGAAGAAGCTTTCTTT.

The rearrangement uses TRBV7-3 and TRBJ2-1, with 11 bases identical to TRBD2. This CDR3 comprises 16 residues. Germline V CDR1 and CDR2: SGHTA, FQGTGA. V gave up 4 bases and J gave up 4 bases; unmatched junction bases: 6. The CDR3 spells CASSSTGLAAYNEQFF. In nucleotides, the CDR3 is TGTGCCAGCAGCTCTACGGGACTAGCGGCATACAATGAGCAGTTCTTC.

The chain recombines TRBV9 with TRBJ2-1, with D possibly being TRBD1 or TRBD2 (5 bases each). This CDR3 is 15 amino acids long. V was cut by 3 bases and J by 6 bases, with 16 bases left in between. CDR1 is SGDLS, CDR2 YYNGEE, per germline. CDR3: CASSAGTAPSNEQFF. The CDR3 DNA follows: TGTGCCAGCAGCGCCGGGACGGCGCCCAGCAATGAGCAGTTCTTC. Looking up the rest from reference TRBV9 and TRBJ2-1 gives the full variable domain: DSGVTQTPKHLITATGQRVTLRCSPRSGDLSVYWYQQSLDQGLQFLIQYYNGEERAKGNILERFSAQQFPDLHSELNLSSLELGDSALYFCASSAGTAPSNEQFFGPGTRLTVL.

This chain uses TRBV19 with TRBJ1-5; 12 nucleotides match TRBD1. Trimming removed 6 bases from V and 6 bases from J; junction bases left unmatched: 6. The CDR3 totals 15 residues. Germline V CDR1 and CDR2: LNHDA, SQIVND (reference sequence). This CDR3 is CASSSGTGGGQPQHF. DNA for the CDR3: TGTGCCAGTAGCTCCGGGACAGGGGGCGGTCAGCCCCAGCATTTT.

This chain links TRBV5-1 with TRBJ2-5; 8 bases fit TRBD2. Germline lookup yields CDR1 SGHRS and CDR2 YFSETQ. The CDR3 contains 14 residues. After removal of 0 bases from V and 5 bases from J, the junction contained 3 bases not matched to a gene. In DNA, the CDR3 is TGCGCCAGCAGCTTGGGCGGGGGGACGGAGACCCAGTACTTC. Translated: CASSLGGGTETQYF.

CDR3 DNA sequence: TGTGCCAGCAGGGACAGGTCCACCAATGAAAAACTGTTTTTT. Amino acids: CASRDRSTNEKLFF. The rearrangement links TRBV2 to TRBJ1-4, with 7 bases that match TRBD1. The germline gives CDR1 SNHLY, CDR2 FYNNEI. Trimming removed 6 bases from V and 5 bases from J; junction bases left unmatched: 6. This CDR3 region has 14 residues.

V and J are TRBV6-5 and TRBJ2-3; possible D gene TRBD1, 6 bases. The CDR3 runs 13 residues. Looked up from germline, CDR1 is MNHEY and CDR2 is SVGAGI. The V end lost 7 bases, the J end lost 3 bases, and 11 bases lay between the germline ends. Here the CDR3 reads CASILQGTDTQYF. For the CDR3, the DNA is TGTGCCAGCATCCTACAGGGTACAGATACGCAGTATTTT.

The rearrangement uses TRBV5-5 and TRBJ2-7; D is ambiguous. Germline V gives CDR1 SGHKS, CDR2 YYEKEE (reference sequence). The CDR3 has 13 amino acids. The V end lost 2 bases, the J end lost 2 bases, and 8 bases lay between the germline ends. The CDR3 DNA is TGTGCCAGCAGCTTTGGCCCGCCCTACGAGCAGTACTTC. Residues: CASSFGPPYEQYF.

Written as DNA, the CDR3 is TGTGCCAGCAGCCCATTCGGGAGCGGGGGACTCTATGGGGAGCTGTTTTTT. This codes for CASSPFGSGGLYGELFF. This chain connects TRBV3-1 (or the pseudogene TRBV3-2) to TRBJ2-2; 8 positions agree with TRBD2. The CDR3 covers 17 residues. Trimming at V came to 4 bases and at J to 8 bases, leaving 15 bases not matched to a gene. Looked up from germline, CDR1 is LGHDT and CDR2 is YNNKEL (reference sequence).

This chain uses TRBV5-1 with TRBJ2-3; possible D gene TRBD2, 6 bases. This CDR3 comprises 16 residues. Germline-derived CDR1 and CDR2 are SGHRS and YFSETQ. V lost 0 bases, J lost 9 bases, and 20 bases lay in between. CDR3 sequence (DNA): TGCGCCAGCAGCTTGGGAGACAATTCTCATCGGGGGACGCAGTATTTT. Translating it yields CASSLGDNSHRGTQYF.

The chain combines TRBV5-6 with TRBJ1-3; tentative D call: TRBD1 (5 bases). The V end lost 0 bases, the J end lost 0 bases, and 7 bases lay between the germline ends. The CDR3 has 15 residues. In germline, CDR1 is SGHDT, CDR2 YYEEEE. The CDR3 here is CASSLVGGSGNTIYF. The CDR3 DNA is TGTGCCAGCAGCTTGGTGGGGGGCTCTGGAAACACCATATATTTT.

This chain connects TRBV4-2 to TRBJ2-1, with 11 positions matching TRBD2. Germline V gene sequence: CDR1 LGHNA, CDR2 YNFKEQ. The CDR3 runs to 15 residues. J was trimmed by 5 bases and V by 1 base; bases with no gene match: 1. CDR3 in DNA: TGTGCCAGCAGCCAAGGACTAGCGGGGAACAATGAGCAGTTCTTC. Amino acid sequence: CASSQGLAGNNEQFF.

The V and J genes are TRBV5-5 and TRBJ2-7; either TRBD1 or TRBD2 may fit D (6 bases each). Deletions cut 4 bases from V and 5 bases from J, with 13 bases between. The CDR3 is made up of 13 amino acids. Germline V gene data show CDR1 as SGHKS and CDR2 as YYEKEE (reference sequence). The CDR3 here is CASSARGQDEQYF. For the CDR3, the DNA is TGTGCCAGCAGCGCACGGGGGCAGGACGAGCAGTACTTC.

Notes on this clone: This specimen includes other DNA sequences encoding the same CDR3. This chain uses TRBV2 with TRBJ2-7; no clear D gene. Germline V gene lookup returns CDR1 SNHLY and CDR2 FYNNEI. CDR3 length equals 12 residues. V shed 8 bases and J shed 1 base, with 9 bases lying between them. The DNA for the CDR3 is TGTGCCAGCTCCCGTACTTCCTACGAGCAGTACTTC. Amino acids: CASSRTSYEQYF. Full variable domain (remainder filled in from reference TRBV2 and TRBJ2-7): EPEVTQTPSHQVTQMGQEVILRCVPISNHLYFYWYRQILGQKVEFLVSFYNNEISEKSEIFDDQFSVERPDGSNFTLKIRSTKLEDSAMYFCASSRTSYEQYFGPGTRLTVT.

The chain uses TRBV7-9 and TRBJ1-5; D might be TRBD1 (5 bases). The CDR3 sequence is 14 residues long. Germline CDR1 SEHNR, CDR2 FQNEAQ (reference sequence). The germline V and J ends were trimmed by 4 bases and 5 bases, with 12 bases remaining between them. The CDR3 nucleotides read TGTGCCAGCAGCTCCTCTATGGGGGATCAGCCCCAGCATTTT. It is translated as CASSSSMGDQPQHF.

This clone was found once. The chain carries TRBV5-1 and TRBJ2-7; weak D call: TRBD2 (6 bases). Germline V CDR1 and CDR2: SGHRS, YFSETQ. The CDR3 is made up of 17 amino acids. V was cut by 2 bases and J by 7 bases, with 25 bases left in between. CDR3 bases: TGCGCCAGCAGCTTTTGGATCAGTTTCGCCCAACGGGGGGAGCAGTACTTC. This translates into CASSFWISFAQRGEQYF.